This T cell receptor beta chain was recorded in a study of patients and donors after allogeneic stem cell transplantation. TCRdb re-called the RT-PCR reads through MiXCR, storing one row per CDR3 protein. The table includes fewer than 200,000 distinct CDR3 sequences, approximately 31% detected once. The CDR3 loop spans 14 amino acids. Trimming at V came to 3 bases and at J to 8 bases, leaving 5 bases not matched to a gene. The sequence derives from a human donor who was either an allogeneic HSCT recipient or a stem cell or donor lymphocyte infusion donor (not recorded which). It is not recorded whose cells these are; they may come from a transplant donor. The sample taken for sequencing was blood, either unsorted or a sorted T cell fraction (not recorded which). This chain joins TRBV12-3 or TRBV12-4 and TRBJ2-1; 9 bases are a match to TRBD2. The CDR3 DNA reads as TGTGCCAGCAGTTTGGGACTAGCTGGCGATGAGCAGTTCTTC. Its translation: CASSLGLAGDEQFF.